These 2 T cell receptor beta chains were all obtained from the same sample, sequenced in a study of metastatic and nonmetastatic thyroid tumors. TCRdb reanalyzed the PCR reads with MiXCR. The sample holds about 27,000 clones, around 17% seen once. Each patient came to thyroid surgery without any prior treatment (of any kind). Sequenced sample: blood. Receptors originate from a male donor with papillary thyroid cancer or a benign thyroid nodule (not recorded which). Some clones in this sample may be carry-over from other donors' samples.

This clone was observed at least ten times. The rearrangement links TRBV12-5 to TRBJ2-2; TRBD2 might be the D (5 bases). V was shortened by 1 base and J by 7 bases, with 7 bases between the two germline ends. This CDR3 has 13 residues. Per the germline V gene, CDR1 is LGHNT and CDR2 is FRNRAP. Here the CDR3 reads CASGLDSGGELFF. The CDR3 DNA follows: TGTGCTAGTGGTTTGGACAGCGGCGGGGAGCTGTTTTTT.

J is TRBJ1-1 and V is TRBV5-1; D is perhaps TRBD1 (5 bases). Germline V gene data show CDR1 as SGHRS and CDR2 as YFSETQ. V dropped 1 base and J dropped 0 bases, with 19 bases sitting between them. The CDR3 is made up of 18 amino acids. CDR3 sequence (DNA): TGCGCCAGCAGCTTGATGGACATGGGGTACGCATTGAACACTGAAGCTTTCTTT. As protein: CASSLMDMGYALNTEAFF. Supplemented by reference TRBV5-1 and TRBJ1-1, the full variable domain reads KAGVTQTPRYLIKTRGQQVTLSCSPISGHRSVSWYQQTPGQGLQFLFEYFSETQRNKGNFPGRFSGRQFSNSRSEMNVSTLELGDSALYLCASSLMDMGYALNTEAFFGQGTRLTVV.